Below are 22 T cell receptor beta chains sequenced from a single sample in a study of T-cell memory formation after mild COVID-19. TCRdb processed the 5' RACE reads anew with MiXCR; each CDR3 protein has one entry. Of about 210,000 distinct CDR3 sequences detected, approximately 30% appear once; the ten largest clones hold about an eighth. Source material: PBMCs or a T cell subset sorted from them (not recorded which). These receptors were collected from an adult woman who had mild COVID-19 (a few samples of this study predate the infection). Cell type and time point are not known.

This chain connects TRBV7-9 to TRBJ2-6, with D possibly being TRBD1 (6 bases). CDR1 is SEHNR and CDR2 is FQNEAQ in the germline V gene (reference sequence). The CDR3 runs 19 residues. Deletions cut 7 bases from V and 1 base from J, with 23 bases between. The DNA of the CDR3 is TGTGCCAGCACCTATTGGCTACAGGGTCAAACTTCTGGGGCCAACGTCCTGACTTTC. Protein sequence: CASTYWLQGQTSGANVLTF.

This chain connects TRBV12-3 or TRBV12-4 to TRBJ2-5; D is perhaps TRBD2 (6 bases). CDR3 length equals 15 residues. V was clipped by 0 bases and J by 3 bases, with 11 bases between them. The CDR3 DNA follows: TGTGCCAGCAGTTTAGCGGGACTGGGGGAAGAGACCCAGTACTTC. Residues: CASSLAGLGEETQYF.

The sample holds a few counts of this clonotype. This chain uses TRBV20-1 with TRBJ2-5; the D gene is possibly TRBD1 (5 bases). The CDR3 is 13 residues long. Germline V lookup: CDR1 DFQATT, CDR2 SNEGSKA (reference sequence). Trimming took off 5 bases at V and 5 bases at J, with 15 bases between the two ends. This CDR3 reads CSAPQSGAETQYF. CDR3 nucleotides: TGCAGTGCTCCACAAAGTGGGGCGGAGACCCAGTACTTC.

This clonotype came up a few times. The genes are TRBV18 and TRBJ2-2, with TRBD2 matching over 13 bases. From germline, CDR1 is KGHSH and CDR2 LQKENI. V dropped 5 bases and J dropped 1; count of bases not matched to a gene: 4. CDR3 length: 17 amino acids. The DNA of the CDR3 is TGTGCCAGCTCAAGACTAGCGGGAGGCCGGAACACCGGGGAGCTGTTTTTT. As protein: CASSRLAGGRNTGELFF.

This clonotype was seen a handful of times. The J gene is TRBJ2-5, the V gene TRBV6-5; no definite D call. Germline V gene sequence: CDR1 MNHEY, CDR2 SVGAGI. CDR3 size: 13 residues. Trimming removed 5 bases from V and 4 bases from J, with 11 bases in between. CDR3 residues: CASSPSGTETQYF. CDR3 nucleotides: TGTGCCAGCAGTCCAAGTGGCACAGAGACCCAGTACTTC.

This clonotype was observed a few times. This chain joins TRBV4-1 and TRBJ2-7, with TRBD2 identical over 8 bases. Per the germline V gene, CDR1 is MGHRA and CDR2 is YSYEKL. The V segment lost 3 bases and the J segment 0 bases; nucleotides outside the gene matches: 4. The CDR3 consists of 15 residues. The CDR3 spells CASSQEGLGSYEQYF. The CDR3 DNA reads TGCGCCAGCAGCCAGGAGGGACTAGGCTCCTACGAGCAGTACTTC.

The chain employs TRBV15 and TRBJ2-1, with 9 bases identical to TRBD2. The CDR3 is 15 residues long. Germline V lookup: CDR1 LNHNV, CDR2 YYDKDF (reference sequence). The V and J ends lost 5 bases and 6 bases, in that order; junction bases with no gene match: 8. DNA for the CDR3: TGTGCCACCAGCCGGGTAGCGGGAGCTTCCAATGAGCAGTTCTTC. Translated, it gives CATSRVAGASNEQFF. Supplemented by reference TRBV15 and TRBJ2-1, the full variable domain reads DAMVIQNPRYQVTQFGKPVTLSCSQTLNHNVMYWYQQKSSQAPKLLFHYYDKDFNNEADTPDNFQSRRPNTSFCFLDIRSPGLGDTAMYLCATSRVAGASNEQFFGPGTRLTVL.

The CDR3 spells CSVEDRAYEQYF. The DNA of the CDR3 is TGCAGCGTTGAAGACAGGGCGTACGAGCAGTACTTC. The rearrangement joins TRBV29-1 to TRBJ2-7; TRBD1 might be the D (5 bases). Germline V CDR1 and CDR2: SQVTM, ANQGSEA. V was clipped by 0 bases and J by 4 bases, with 7 bases between them. The CDR3 is made up of 12 amino acids.

This clonotype was counted only a few times. The chain carries TRBV4-2 and TRBJ2-7; 11 bases align to TRBD2. Germline V gene lookup returns CDR1 LGHNA and CDR2 YNFKEQ. V shed 9 bases and J 2 bases; nucleotides not matched to a gene: 15. This CDR3 region has 17 residues. DNA for the CDR3: TGTGCCAGTCGCTCGGGGGGTCCTAGCGGGAGGACCTACGAGCAGTACTTC. Protein: CASRSGGPSGRTYEQYF.

This clonotype has just a few counts. This chain links TRBV11-2 with TRBJ2-6, with 7 bases matching TRBD1. Germline V gives CDR1 SGHAT, CDR2 FQNNGV. This CDR3 is built from 18 residues. Unmatched junction bases numbered 6, after V lost 1 base and J lost 0 bases. CDR3 sequence (DNA): TGTGCCAGCAGCTTAGGGGGACAGTTTGACTCTGGGGCCAACGTCCTGACTTTC. This encodes CASSLGGQFDSGANVLTF.

The CDR3 sequence: CATSMGQSYEQYF. In DNA form, the CDR3 reads TGTGCCACCAGTATGGGACAGAGCTACGAGCAGTACTTC. The chain uses TRBV24-1 and TRBJ2-7; TRBD1 aligns across 7 bases. The V gene end was trimmed by 6 bases and the J gene end by 3 bases; junction bases not matched to a gene: 4. The CDR3 runs 13 residues. Germline V gene sequence: CDR1 KGHDR, CDR2 SFDVKD.

This clonotype was seen more than once but under ten times. V and J are TRBV2 and TRBJ2-1; 8 bases are a match to TRBD2. Per the germline V gene, CDR1 is SNHLY and CDR2 is FYNNEI. V lost 7 bases to trimming and J lost 13 bases; unmatched junction nucleotides: 6. The CDR3 extends over 11 amino acids. The CDR3: CASTTGGLQFF. DNA of the CDR3: TGTGCCAGCACCACGGGAGGGTTACAGTTCTTC.

This clonotype was seen only a few times. The chain joins TRBV7-9 to TRBJ1-1; D remains ambiguous. This CDR3 has 14 residues. V lost 5 bases, J lost 2 bases, and 12 bases lay in between. Germline V gene lookup returns CDR1 SEHNR and CDR2 FQNEAQ (reference sequence). CDR3 nucleotide sequence: TGTGCCAGCAGCCCAAACTCTTTAAACACTGAAGCTTTCTTT. Residues: CASSPNSLNTEAFF. Based on the CDR3 plus reference TRBV7-9 and TRBJ1-1, the full variable domain is DTGVSQNPRHKITKRGQNVTFRCDPISEHNRLYWYRQTLGQGPEFLTYFQNEAQLEKSRLLSDRFSAERPKGSFSTLEIQRTEQGDSAMYLCASSPNSLNTEAFFGQGTRLTVV.

V is TRBV5-1 and J is TRBJ2-5; D call uncertain. Trimming removed 4 bases from V and 4 bases from J, with 14 bases in between. CDR3 length equals 14 residues. Germline loops: CDR1 SGHRS, CDR2 YFSETQ. The CDR3 nucleotides are TGCGCCAGCAGCCGACCATTGCGCGGAGAGACCCAGTACTTC. Translation: CASSRPLRGETQYF.

The chain is built from TRBV20-1 and TRBJ2-3; possible D gene TRBD1, 6 bases. Trimming took off 4 bases at V and 4 bases at J, with 9 bases between the two ends. Germline V lookup: CDR1 DFQATT, CDR2 SNEGSKA (reference sequence). This CDR3 is built from 12 residues. CDR3 in amino acids: CSAKPGADTQYF. CDR3 DNA: TGCAGTGCTAAACCAGGGGCAGATACGCAGTATTTT.

This clonotype was counted a few times. This chain uses TRBV11-3 with TRBJ2-1, with a tentative D call TRBD2 (6 bases). Per the germline V gene, CDR1 is SGHNT and CDR2 is YENEEA. The CDR3 spans 14 residues. Trimming removed 4 bases from V and 4 bases from J, with 11 bases in between. Here the CDR3 reads CASSWGVSYNEQFF. In nucleotides, the CDR3 is TGTGCCAGCAGCTGGGGGGTGTCATACAATGAGCAGTTCTTC.

The V call is TRBV9, the J call TRBJ2-5; 8 bases are a match to TRBD1. V was pared by 3 bases and J by 2 bases, with 3 bases of the junction left unmatched. Germline CDR1 SGDLS, CDR2 YYNGEE. The CDR3 contains 14 residues. CDR3 sequence: CASSAGQGQETQYF. The CDR3 DNA follows: TGTGCCAGCAGCGCCGGACAGGGACAAGAGACCCAGTACTTC.

The chain joins TRBV29-1 to TRBJ1-6; 9 nucleotides agree with TRBD1. Germline values: CDR1 SQVTM, CDR2 ANQGSEA. V was pared by 6 bases and J by 10 bases, with 10 bases of the junction left unmatched. The CDR3 covers 14 residues. The CDR3 sequence: CSVRWGTGSSPLHF. The CDR3 bases are TGCAGCGTCCGATGGGGGACAGGGTCCTCACCCCTCCACTTT.

This clonotype was seen more than once but under ten times. The gene calls are TRBV15 and TRBJ2-3; TRBD1 matches 8 bases. The germline CDR1 and CDR2 sequences are LNHNV and YYDKDF (reference sequence). The trim removed 5 bases at V and 5 bases at J, leaving 18 bases unmatched. The CDR3 has 18 residues. The CDR3 bases are TGTGCCACCAGCGCCGACGCCGCTACAGGGGGGACACAAGATACGCAGTATTTT. This sequence encodes CATSADAATGGTQDTQYF.

The gene calls are TRBV24-1 and TRBJ2-3; 11 nucleotides line up with TRBD2. CDR3 length: 16 amino acids. CDR1 and CDR2 (germline): KGHDR, SFDVKD. J gave up 2 bases and V 3 bases, and 3 bases lay outside the gene matches. Here the CDR3 DNA reads TGTGCCACCAGTGATCCGGGACTAGCGGACACAGATACGCAGTATTTT. Translation: CATSDPGLADTDTQYF.

This clonotype was counted many times. This chain links TRBV5-1 with TRBJ2-7, with unresolved D. This CDR3 has 14 amino acids. Trimming stripped 5 bases from V and 4 bases from J, with 16 bases between. Per germline, CDR1 SGHRS and CDR2 YFSETQ. CDR3 in DNA: TGCGCCAGCAGTCAAAAAAATGGACCTTACGAGCAGTACTTC. It codes for CASSQKNGPYEQYF.

This chain joins TRBV3-1 and TRBJ2-2; no firm D call. The CDR3 runs to 12 residues. The V gene's germline CDR1 is LGHDT and CDR2 YNNKEL (reference sequence). Trimming cost V 1 base and J 7 bases, with 4 bases left between them. DNA for the CDR3: TGTGCCAGCAGCCAAGGGAACGGGGAGCTGTTTTTT. It is translated as CASSQGNGELFF.